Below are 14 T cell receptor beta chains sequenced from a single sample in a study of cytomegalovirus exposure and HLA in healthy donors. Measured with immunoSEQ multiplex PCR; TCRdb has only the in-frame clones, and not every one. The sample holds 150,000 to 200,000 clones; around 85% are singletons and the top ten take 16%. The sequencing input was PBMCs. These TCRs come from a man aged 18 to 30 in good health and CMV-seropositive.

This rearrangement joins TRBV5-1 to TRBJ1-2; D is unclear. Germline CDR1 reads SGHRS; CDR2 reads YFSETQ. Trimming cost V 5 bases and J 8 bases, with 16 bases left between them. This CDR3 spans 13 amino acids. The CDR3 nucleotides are TGCGCCAGCAGGTGGGCCTCTGCGGGGGGCTACACCTTC. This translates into CASRWASAGGYTF.

The CDR3 loop is CASSPDGGPSGNTIYF. DNA for the CDR3: TGTGCCAGCTCACCAGACGGCGGGCCCTCTGGAAACACCATATATTTT. The chain links TRBV18 to TRBJ1-3, with D unresolved. The CDR3 contains 16 residues. The germline CDR1 and CDR2 sequences are KGHSH and LQKENI. The V and J ends lost 2 bases and 0 bases respectively, with 11 bases between them.

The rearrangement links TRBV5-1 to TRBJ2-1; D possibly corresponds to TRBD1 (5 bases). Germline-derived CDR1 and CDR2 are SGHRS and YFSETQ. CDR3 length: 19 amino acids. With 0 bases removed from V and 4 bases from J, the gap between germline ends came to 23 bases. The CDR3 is CASSLARELRNIVYNEQFF. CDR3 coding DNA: TGCGCCAGCAGCTTGGCCAGGGAATTGCGGAATATCGTTTACAATGAGCAGTTCTTC.

CDR3 bases: TGTGCCAGCAGCTTGGGCGGGAGGGGGTCTGATGAGCAGTTCTTC. Protein sequence: CASSLGGRGSDEQFF. The chain couples TRBV5-6 to TRBJ2-1; 9 positions agree with TRBD2. This CDR3 has 15 residues. CDR1 and CDR2 (germline): SGHDT, YYEEEE. J was trimmed by 8 bases and V by 0 bases; bases with no gene match: 6. The full variable domain, its missing parts supplied by reference TRBV5-6 and TRBJ2-1, is DAGVTQSPTHLIKTRGQQVTLRCSPKSGHDTVSWYQQALGQGPQFIFQYYEEEERQRGNFPDRFSGHQFPNYSSELNVNALLLGDSALYLCASSLGGRGSDEQFFGPGTRLTVL.

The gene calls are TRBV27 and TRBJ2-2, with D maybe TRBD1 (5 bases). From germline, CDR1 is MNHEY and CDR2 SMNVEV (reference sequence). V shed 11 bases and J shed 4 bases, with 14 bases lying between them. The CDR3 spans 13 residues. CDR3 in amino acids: CASRAWGTGELFF. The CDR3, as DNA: TGTGCCTCCAGGGCCTGGGGCACCGGGGAGCTGTTTTTT.

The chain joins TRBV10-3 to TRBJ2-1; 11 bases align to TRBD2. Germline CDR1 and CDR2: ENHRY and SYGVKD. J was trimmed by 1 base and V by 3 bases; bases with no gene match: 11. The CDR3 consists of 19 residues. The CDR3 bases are TGTGCCATCAGTGATACTAGCGGGAGAAGTTCCCCGTCCTACAATGAGCAGTTCTTC. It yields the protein CAISDTSGRSSPSYNEQFF.

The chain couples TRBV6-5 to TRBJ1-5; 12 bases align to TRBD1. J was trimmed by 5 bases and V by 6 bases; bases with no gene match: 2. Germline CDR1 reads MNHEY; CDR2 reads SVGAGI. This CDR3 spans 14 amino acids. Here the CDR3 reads CASRGTGGDQPQHF. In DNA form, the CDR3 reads TGTGCCAGCAGAGGGACAGGGGGCGATCAGCCCCAGCATTTT.

CDR3 nucleotide sequence: TGCGCCAGCAGCTTGGGGGGGGACCCCGGCGAGACCCAGTACTTC. Amino acids: CASSLGGDPGETQYF. The rearrangement uses TRBV5-1 and TRBJ2-5; tentatively, D is TRBD2 (6 bases). This CDR3 is built from 15 residues. Per the germline V gene, CDR1 is SGHRS and CDR2 is YFSETQ. V was cut by 0 bases and J by 5 bases, with 14 bases left in between.

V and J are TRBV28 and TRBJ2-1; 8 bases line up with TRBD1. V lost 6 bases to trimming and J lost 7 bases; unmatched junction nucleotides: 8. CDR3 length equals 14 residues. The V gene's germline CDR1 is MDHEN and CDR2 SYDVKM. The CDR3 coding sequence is TGTGCCAGCAGCCCCCAGGGGGCGGTAAATGAGCAGTTCTTC. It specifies CASSPQGAVNEQFF.

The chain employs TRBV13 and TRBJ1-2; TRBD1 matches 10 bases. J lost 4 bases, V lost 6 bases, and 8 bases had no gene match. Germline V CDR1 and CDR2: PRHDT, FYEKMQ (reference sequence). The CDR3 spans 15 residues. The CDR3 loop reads CASSRQGAQSYGYTF. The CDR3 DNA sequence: TGTGCCAGCAGTAGACAGGGGGCGCAGAGCTATGGCTACACCTTC.

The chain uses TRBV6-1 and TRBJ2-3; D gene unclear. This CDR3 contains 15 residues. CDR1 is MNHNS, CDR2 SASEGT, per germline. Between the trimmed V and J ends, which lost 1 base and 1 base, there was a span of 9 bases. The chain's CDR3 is CASSEGLVGTDTQYF. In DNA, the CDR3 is TGTGCCAGCAGTGAAGGTCTAGTCGGCACAGATACGCAGTATTTT.

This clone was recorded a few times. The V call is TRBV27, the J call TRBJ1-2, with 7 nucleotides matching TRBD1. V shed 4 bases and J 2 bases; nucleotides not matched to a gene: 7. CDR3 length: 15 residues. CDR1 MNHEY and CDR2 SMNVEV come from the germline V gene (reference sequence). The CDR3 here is CASSSGQTGNYGYTF. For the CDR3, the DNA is TGTGCCAGCAGTTCTGGTCAGACAGGGAACTATGGCTACACCTTC.

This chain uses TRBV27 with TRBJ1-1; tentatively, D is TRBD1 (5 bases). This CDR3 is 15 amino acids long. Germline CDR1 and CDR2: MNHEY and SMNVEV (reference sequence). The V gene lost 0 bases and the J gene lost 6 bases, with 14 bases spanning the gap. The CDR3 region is CASSLSIAGWPEAFF. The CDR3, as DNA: TGTGCCAGCAGTTTATCGATCGCAGGGTGGCCTGAAGCTTTCTTT.

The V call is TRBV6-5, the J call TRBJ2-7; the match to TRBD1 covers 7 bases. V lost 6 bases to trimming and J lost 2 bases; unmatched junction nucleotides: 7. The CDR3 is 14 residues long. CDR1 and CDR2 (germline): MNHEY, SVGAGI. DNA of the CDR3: TGTGCCAGCAGCCCGGACAGGACTCCCTACGAGCAGTACTTC. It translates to CASSPDRTPYEQYF.